The 32 T cell receptor beta chains below were found in one sample sequenced in a study of blood T cell repertoires in COVID-19. The protocol was immunoSEQ multiplex PCR, while the TCRdb copy is restricted to in-frame clones and leaves out a portion. The sample has tens of thousands of clones, 82% seen once. Source material: peripheral blood. The receptors shown here come from a man aged 60 to 69 with acute or convalescent COVID-19.

This clone appeared once. The chain is built from TRBV7-6 and TRBJ2-3, with 8 bases fitting TRBD1. The CDR3 has 14 amino acids. In germline, CDR1 is SGHVS, CDR2 FNYEAQ. V lost 4 bases and J lost 4; bases outside the gene matches: 4. The CDR3 region is CASSSPDRADTQYF. The DNA for the CDR3 is TGTGCCAGCAGCTCGCCGGACAGGGCAGATACGCAGTATTTT.

This clone was recorded at least ten times. At the DNA level, this CDR3 is encoded by other sequences in the same sample as well. The V and J genes are TRBV5-1 and TRBJ2-1, with no clear D. Germline V CDR1 and CDR2: SGHRS, YFSETQ. Trimming cost V 4 bases and J 6 bases, with 8 bases left between them. The CDR3 loop spans 12 amino acids. The CDR3 nucleotides read TGCGCCAGCAGCCTGACTCTCAATGAGCAGTTCTTC. This sequence encodes CASSLTLNEQFF.

This chain links TRBV30 with TRBJ1-1; a possible D gene is TRBD1 (6 bases). The CDR3 sequence is 13 residues long. CDR1 and CDR2 (germline): GTSNPN, SVGIG (reference sequence). The ends were cut back, 3 bases at V and 4 bases at J, with 12 bases in the middle. The CDR3 region is CAWSPQGTTEAFF. The CDR3, as DNA: TGTGCCTGGAGCCCCCAGGGGACCACTGAAGCTTTCTTT.

The rearrangement uses TRBV11-2 and TRBJ2-7; no clear D gene. CDR1 is SGHAT and CDR2 is FQNNGV in the germline V gene. Trimming removed 3 bases from V and 0 bases from J, with 9 bases in between. The CDR3 is 14 amino acids. CDR3 sequence (DNA): TGTGCCAGCAGCTTTGGCGGATTCTCCTACGAGCAGTACTTC. Translating it yields CASSFGGFSYEQYF.

This clone showed up just once. V gene TRBV7-2 combines with J gene TRBJ2-3, with D uncertain. CDR1 is SGHTA, CDR2 FQGNSA, per germline. V was shortened by 6 bases and J by 4 bases, with 5 bases between the two germline ends. CDR3 length: 11 residues. CDR3 amino acids: CASRSSDTQYF. The CDR3 region has the DNA TGTGCCAGCAGGAGCTCAGATACGCAGTATTTT.

For the CDR3, the DNA is TGTGCCAGCAGCGTCTCGGGACAGGGCAATTCACCCCTCCACTTT. Residues: CASSVSGQGNSPLHF. V gene TRBV9 combines with J gene TRBJ1-6; 9 positions match TRBD1. The CDR3 consists of 15 residues. Germline V gene lookup returns CDR1 SGDLS and CDR2 YYNGEE. The ends lost 2 bases at V and 7 bases at J; junction bases unmatched: 4.

The chain uses TRBV23-1 and TRBJ1-2, with a weak D call TRBD1 (5 bases). TRBV23-1 is an open reading frame, and its role is uncertain. The CDR3 extends over 14 amino acids. V was pared by 8 bases and J by 7 bases, with 20 bases between. The CDR3 here is CASVLREGDSGYTF. DNA of the CDR3: TGCGCCAGCGTCCTGCGTGAAGGGGATTCTGGCTACACCTTC.

This chain links TRBV6-5 with TRBJ2-4; D is possibly TRBD2 (5 bases). Germline-derived CDR1 and CDR2 are MNHEY and SVGAGI. V was trimmed by 6 bases and J by 0 bases, leaving 9 bases between them. The CDR3 runs to 14 residues. The CDR3, as DNA: TGTGCCAGCAGGGCGGACTTAGCCAAAAACATTCAGTACTTC. This codes for CASRADLAKNIQYF.

This chain joins TRBV7-2 and TRBJ2-2, with D unresolved. The CDR3 sequence is 14 residues long. Germline V gene data show CDR1 as SGHTA and CDR2 as FQGNSA. The V end lost 1 base, the J end lost 5 bases, and 8 bases lay between the germline ends. CDR3 sequence reads: CASSLVVSTGELFF. In nucleotides, the CDR3 is TGTGCCAGCAGCTTAGTTGTCTCGACCGGGGAGCTGTTTTTT.

The V gene is TRBV6-5, the J gene TRBJ1-1; D unclear. Germline V gene sequence: CDR1 MNHEY, CDR2 SVGAGI. Trimming took 7 bases from V and 4 from J, leaving 10 bases between them. The CDR3 extends over 12 amino acids. CDR3 sequence reads: CASTSHSTEAFF. The DNA of the CDR3 is TGTGCCAGCACCTCCCACAGCACTGAAGCTTTCTTT.

The V and J genes are TRBV27 and TRBJ1-2; TRBD1 aligns across 10 bases. Per germline, CDR1 MNHEY and CDR2 SMNVEV (reference sequence). After removal of 8 bases from V and 2 bases from J, the junction contained 11 bases not matched to a gene. This CDR3 has 16 residues. The CDR3 region has the DNA TGTGCCAGCTCTGGGACAGGGGTTTTAGGCAACTATGGCTACACCTTC. It encodes CASSGTGVLGNYGYTF.

The V call is TRBV25-1, the J call TRBJ2-3, with TRBD1 as a possible D gene (5 bases). V dropped 4 bases and J dropped 1 base, with 15 bases sitting between them. Germline values: CDR1 MGHDK, CDR2 SYGVNS. The CDR3 covers 16 residues. The DNA for the CDR3 is TGTGCCAGCAGTGGCCGTGAAGGGGCCCGCACAGATACGCAGTATTTT. This gives the protein CASSGREGARTDTQYF. Using reference TRBV25-1 and TRBJ2-3 for the parts outside the CDR3, the full variable domain is EADIYQTPRYLVIGTGKKITLECSQTMGHDKMYWYQQDPGMELHLIHYSYGVNSTEKGDLSSESTVSRIRTEHFPLTLESARPSHTSQYLCASSGREGARTDTQYFGPGTRLTVL.

This sequence joins TRBV19 and TRBJ1-1; no firm D call. CDR1 and CDR2 (germline): LNHDA, SQIVND (reference sequence). The CDR3 sequence is 15 residues long. V was pared by 0 bases and J by 0 bases, with 8 bases between. CDR3 DNA: TGTGCCAGTAGTATAGATGTAGCGATGAACACTGAAGCTTTCTTT. Translation: CASSIDVAMNTEAFF. Drawing the rest from reference TRBV19 and TRBJ1-1, the complete variable domain is DGGITQSPKYLFRKEGQNVTLSCEQNLNHDAMYWYRQDPGQGLRLIYYSQIVNDFQKGDIAEGYSVSREKKESFPLTVTSAQKNPTAFYLCASSIDVAMNTEAFFGQGTRLTVV.

The V call is TRBV28, the J call TRBJ2-7; 11 positions match TRBD1. V shed 5 bases and J 3 bases; nucleotides not matched to a gene: 12. The CDR3 consists of 17 residues. Germline CDR1 is MDHEN and CDR2 is SYDVKM. The CDR3 region is CASSPTVRTGGFYEQYF. The DNA of the CDR3 is TGTGCCAGCAGTCCCACCGTCCGGACAGGGGGCTTCTACGAGCAGTACTTC.

The chain joins TRBV28 to TRBJ1-1, with no clear D. The CDR3 spans 12 residues. V lost 2 bases to trimming and J lost 11 bases, with 12 bases between them. Germline CDR1 and CDR2: MDHEN and SYDVKM. The CDR3 nucleotides read TGTGCCAGCAGTTTACACGCAAGAGAGGCTTTCTTT. Translated: CASSLHAREAFF.

The chain joins TRBV29-1 to TRBJ1-1, with 9 bases identical to TRBD1. This CDR3 has 14 residues. V trimming: 7 bases; J trimming: 4 bases; junction bases outside the gene matches: 10. Per germline, CDR1 SQVTM and CDR2 ANQGSEA. CDR3 amino acids: CSASSGTGSTEAFF. For the CDR3, the DNA is TGCAGCGCCTCATCCGGGACAGGGAGCACTGAAGCTTTCTTT.

J is TRBJ1-5 and V is TRBV28, with 9 bases lining up with TRBD1. The germline V gene has CDR1 MDHEN and CDR2 SYDVKM. The V and J ends lost 2 bases and 15 bases, in that order; junction bases with no gene match: 14. The CDR3 length is 15 residues. In DNA form, the CDR3 reads TGTGCCAGCAGTTTAGCTGGACAGGGGAATTTAGGGCGGCATTTT. Its protein is CASSLAGQGNLGRHF.

The rearrangement links TRBV5-8 to TRBJ1-5; 8 bases are shared with TRBD1. The V gene end was trimmed by 3 bases and the J gene end by 4 bases; junction bases not matched to a gene: 3. CDR1 and CDR2 from the germline V gene are SGHTS and YDEGEE. The CDR3 covers 14 residues. CDR3 nucleotide sequence: TGTGCCAGCAGCTCGGACAGGGTGAATCAGCCCCAGCATTTT. Its translation is CASSSDRVNQPQHF.

The chain links TRBV19 to TRBJ2-1; 8 nucleotides align to TRBD2. The CDR3 is made up of 17 amino acids. Germline V gene data show CDR1 as LNHDA and CDR2 as SQIVND (reference sequence). The ends lost 6 bases at V and 5 bases at J; junction bases unmatched: 15. CDR3 in amino acids: CASSPRSGTRPNNEQFF. The CDR3 bases are TGTGCCAGTAGCCCGCGGTCCGGGACTAGACCCAACAATGAGCAGTTCTTC.

This clone was detected once. The genes are TRBV11-3 and TRBJ2-1; weak D call: TRBD2 (5 bases). V shed 5 bases and J shed 0 bases, with 11 bases lying between them. Germline loops: CDR1 SGHNT, CDR2 YENEEA. This CDR3 is built from 15 residues. The CDR3 reads CASSPTAASYNEQFF. CDR3 DNA: TGTGCCAGCAGCCCCACAGCGGCCTCCTACAATGAGCAGTTCTTC.

This rearrangement joins TRBV18 to TRBJ2-1; TRBD2 matches 10 bases. The V gene end was trimmed by 2 bases and the J gene end by 4 bases; junction bases not matched to a gene: 11. Germline V CDR1 and CDR2: KGHSH, LQKENI. The CDR3 has 18 amino acids. The CDR3 DNA sequence: TGTGCCAGCTCACCATCCAGCGGGGGGGAAAAAACATACAATGAGCAGTTCTTC. It is translated as CASSPSSGGEKTYNEQFF.

The chain joins TRBV6-2 or TRBV6-3 to TRBJ2-3; the D is unclear. This CDR3 region has 14 residues. The germline V gene encodes CDR1 MNHEY and CDR2 SVGEGT. Trimming removed 6 bases from V and 4 bases from J, with 14 bases in between. The CDR3, as DNA: TGTGCCAGCAGCACACAGATTCCCCCAGATACGCAGTATTTT. Its translation: CASSTQIPPDTQYF.

V usage is TRBV9 and J usage is TRBJ1-6; D is unclear. In germline, CDR1 is SGDLS, CDR2 YYNGEE. There are 16 residues in the CDR3. V lost 0 bases and J 10 bases, leaving 17 bases between the germline ends. The CDR3 nucleotides read TGTGCCAGCAGCGTAGCTATTGGAGGGAATCAATCACCCCTCCACTTT. This encodes CASSVAIGGNQSPLHF.

This clone was seen a single time. The chain is built from TRBV5-1 and TRBJ2-4; the D gene is possibly TRBD1 (5 bases). Germline values: CDR1 SGHRS, CDR2 YFSETQ. V shed 2 bases and J shed 6 bases, with 6 bases lying between them. This CDR3 has 12 residues. CDR3 sequence (DNA): TGCGCCAGCAGCTTTACAGGAAACATTCAGTACTTC. Amino acids: CASSFTGNIQYF.

V is TRBV6-5 and J is TRBJ2-3; possibly TRBD2 for D (5 bases). The CDR3 is made up of 14 amino acids. V lost 6 bases and J lost 3, with 13 bases in between. Germline CDR1 reads MNHEY; CDR2 reads SVGAGI. The CDR3 protein is CASSRGGATDTQYF. The CDR3 DNA sequence: TGTGCCAGCAGCCGAGGAGGCGCAACAGATACGCAGTATTTT.

CDR3 nucleotide sequence: TGCACCAGCAGCCAGGCTTCTAGGCCCCTTGCCCTCCACTTT. It specifies CTSSQASRPLALHF. V usage is TRBV1 and J usage is TRBJ1-6. TRBV1 counts as a pseudogene. The CDR3 is made up of 14 amino acids.

The gene calls are TRBV12-5 and TRBJ2-1; 10 nucleotides line up with TRBD2. The length of the CDR3 is 15 residues. Losses at the gene ends were 4 bases for V and 4 bases for J; bases not matched to a gene: 4. Germline CDR1 and CDR2: LGHNT and FRNRAP. CDR3 sequence (DNA): TGTGCTAGTGGTTCCCCTAGCGGGGGTTACAATGAGCAGTTCTTC. Translating gives CASGSPSGGYNEQFF.

The J gene is TRBJ2-2, the V gene TRBV7-3, with D maybe TRBD1 (5 bases). CDR3 length: 15 residues. Germline V gives CDR1 SGHTA, CDR2 FQGTGA. V gave up 4 bases and J gave up 6 bases, with 15 bases separating them. The CDR3 protein is CASSSGQGSPGELFF. The CDR3 nucleotides read TGTGCCAGCAGCTCCGGGCAGGGATCCCCCGGGGAGCTGTTTTTT.

The V gene is TRBV14, the J gene TRBJ1-1; D unresolved. The length of the CDR3 is 13 residues. Trimming removed 1 base from V and 5 bases from J, with 8 bases in between. Germline V gene lookup returns CDR1 SGHDN and CDR2 FVKESK. The CDR3 sequence is CASSQVSGTEAFF. The CDR3 DNA follows: TGTGCCAGCAGCCAAGTTTCGGGGACTGAAGCTTTCTTT.

The gene calls are TRBV5-1 and TRBJ2-1, with TRBD2 as a possible D gene (5 bases). This CDR3 has 14 amino acids. In germline, CDR1 is SGHRS, CDR2 YFSETQ. Trimming cost V 0 bases and J 2 bases, with 6 bases left between them. The CDR3 region is CASSLAGTYNEQFF. CDR3 bases: TGCGCCAGCAGCTTGGCGGGGACCTACAATGAGCAGTTCTTC.

The chain couples TRBV6-1 to TRBJ1-3; 11 bases are shared with TRBD1. V shed 4 bases and J 1 base; nucleotides not matched to a gene: 6. Germline CDR1 and CDR2: MNHNS and SASEGT. The CDR3 loop spans 17 amino acids. CDR3 loop: CASSVTGTGGSGNTIYF. The DNA for the CDR3 is TGTGCCAGCAGTGTAACCGGGACAGGGGGTTCTGGAAACACCATATATTTT.

The chain combines TRBV3-1 (or the pseudogene TRBV3-2) with TRBJ2-1; unclear D gene. Trimming took off 2 bases at V and 0 bases at J, with 11 bases between the two ends. CDR1 LGHDT and CDR2 YNNKEL come from the germline V gene (reference sequence). This CDR3 is 16 amino acids long. CDR3 loop: CASSQSVASSYNEQFF. For the CDR3, the DNA is TGTGCCAGCAGCCAAAGCGTCGCAAGCTCCTACAATGAGCAGTTCTTC.